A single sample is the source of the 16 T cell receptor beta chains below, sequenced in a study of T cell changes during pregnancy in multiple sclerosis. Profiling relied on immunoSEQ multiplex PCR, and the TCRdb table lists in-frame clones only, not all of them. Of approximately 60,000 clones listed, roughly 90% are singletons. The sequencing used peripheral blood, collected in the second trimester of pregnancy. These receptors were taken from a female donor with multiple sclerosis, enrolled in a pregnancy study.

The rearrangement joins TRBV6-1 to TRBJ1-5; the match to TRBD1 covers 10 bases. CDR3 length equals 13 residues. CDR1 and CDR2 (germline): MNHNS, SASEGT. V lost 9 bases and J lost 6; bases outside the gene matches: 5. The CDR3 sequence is CASHRDRGQPQHF. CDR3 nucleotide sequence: TGTGCCAGTCACCGGGACAGGGGTCAGCCCCAGCATTTT.

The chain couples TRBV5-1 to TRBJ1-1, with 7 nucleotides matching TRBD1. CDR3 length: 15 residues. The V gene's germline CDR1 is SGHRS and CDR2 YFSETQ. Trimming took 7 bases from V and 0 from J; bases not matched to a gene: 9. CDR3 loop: CASRQGWGMNTEAFF. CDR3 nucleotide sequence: TGCGCCAGCCGACAGGGCTGGGGGATGAACACTGAAGCTTTCTTT.

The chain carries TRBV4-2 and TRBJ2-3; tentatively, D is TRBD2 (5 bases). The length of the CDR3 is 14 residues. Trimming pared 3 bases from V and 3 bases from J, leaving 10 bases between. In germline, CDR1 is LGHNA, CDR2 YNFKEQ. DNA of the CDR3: TGTGCCAGCAGCCATGCAAGACTAACAGATACGCAGTATTTT. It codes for CASSHARLTDTQYF.

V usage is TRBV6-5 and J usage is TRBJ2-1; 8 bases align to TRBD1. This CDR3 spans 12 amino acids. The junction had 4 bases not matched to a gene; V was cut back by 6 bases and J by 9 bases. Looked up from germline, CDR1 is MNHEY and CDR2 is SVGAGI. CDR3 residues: CASSRQGIEQFF. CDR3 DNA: TGTGCCAGCAGCCGACAGGGGATTGAGCAGTTCTTC.

Written as DNA, the CDR3 is TGTGCCAGCAGCCCCGGGACAGGGGCAGGCGAGCAGTACTTC. It translates to CASSPGTGAGEQYF. The chain joins TRBV6-5 to TRBJ2-7, with 10 positions matching TRBD1. Germline CDR1 MNHEY, CDR2 SVGAGI. The CDR3 consists of 14 residues. Germline trimming cut 6 bases from V and 6 bases from J; bases unmatched to any gene: 8.

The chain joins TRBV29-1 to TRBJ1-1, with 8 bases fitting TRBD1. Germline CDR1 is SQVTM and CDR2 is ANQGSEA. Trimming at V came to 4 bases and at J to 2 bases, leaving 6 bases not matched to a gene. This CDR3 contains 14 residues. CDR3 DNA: TGCAGCGTTGGGGAGACAGGGGCTAACACTGAAGCTTTCTTT. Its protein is CSVGETGANTEAFF.

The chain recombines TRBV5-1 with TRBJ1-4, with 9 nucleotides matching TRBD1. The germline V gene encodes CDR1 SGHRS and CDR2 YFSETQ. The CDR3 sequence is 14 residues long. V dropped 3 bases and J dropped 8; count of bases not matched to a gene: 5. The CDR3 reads CASSSGQGSEKLFF. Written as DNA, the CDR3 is TGCGCCAGCAGCTCGGGACAGGGTTCGGAAAAACTGTTTTTT.

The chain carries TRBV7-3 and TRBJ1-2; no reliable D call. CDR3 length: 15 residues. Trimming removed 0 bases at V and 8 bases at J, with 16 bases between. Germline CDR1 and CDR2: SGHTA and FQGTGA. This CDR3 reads CASSLTAGGSGGYTF. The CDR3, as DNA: TGTGCCAGCAGCTTAACCGCCGGAGGGTCGGGCGGCTACACCTTC.

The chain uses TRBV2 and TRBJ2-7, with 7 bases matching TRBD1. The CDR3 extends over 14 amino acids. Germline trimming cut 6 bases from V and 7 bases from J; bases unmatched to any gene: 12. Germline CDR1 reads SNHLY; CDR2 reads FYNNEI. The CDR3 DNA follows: TGTGCCAGCAGGAGAGAGGGGGCGCTTGATGAGCAGTACTTC. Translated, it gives CASRREGALDEQYF.

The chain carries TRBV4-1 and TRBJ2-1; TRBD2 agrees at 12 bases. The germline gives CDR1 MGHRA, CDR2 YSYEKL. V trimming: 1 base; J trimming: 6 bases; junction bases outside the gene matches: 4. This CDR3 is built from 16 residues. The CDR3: CASSQVGTSGPNEQFF. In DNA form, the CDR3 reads TGCGCCAGCAGCCAAGTTGGGACTAGCGGGCCCAATGAGCAGTTCTTC.

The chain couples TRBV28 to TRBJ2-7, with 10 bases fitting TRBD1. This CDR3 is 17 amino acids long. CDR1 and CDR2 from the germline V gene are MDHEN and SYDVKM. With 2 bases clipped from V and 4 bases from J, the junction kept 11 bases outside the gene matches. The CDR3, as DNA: TGTGCCAGCAGTTTAAGTCAGTCGGGACAGGGGCTATACGAGCAGTACTTC. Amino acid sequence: CASSLSQSGQGLYEQYF.

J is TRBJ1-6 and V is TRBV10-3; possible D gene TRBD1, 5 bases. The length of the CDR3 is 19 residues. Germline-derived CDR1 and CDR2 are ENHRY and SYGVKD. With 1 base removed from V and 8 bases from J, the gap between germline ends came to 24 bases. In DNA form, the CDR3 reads TGTGCCATCAGTGAGTTATTTACAGGATACCTGCCACCCGATTCACCCCTCCACTTT. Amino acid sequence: CAISELFTGYLPPDSPLHF.

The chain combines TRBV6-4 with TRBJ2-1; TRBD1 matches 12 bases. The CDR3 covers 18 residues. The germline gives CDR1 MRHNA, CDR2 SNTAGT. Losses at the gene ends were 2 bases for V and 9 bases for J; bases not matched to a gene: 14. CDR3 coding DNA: TGTGCCAGCAGTGACGGGACAGGGGGCGCAGCGGGGGCAGGTGAGCAGTTCTTC. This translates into CASSDGTGGAAGAGEQFF.

The CDR3 bases are TGTGCCAGCAGTGACGTAGGGACACGGGATGAAAAACTGTTTTTT. It translates to CASSDVGTRDEKLFF. This chain uses TRBV2 with TRBJ1-4; TRBD1 might be the D (6 bases). Trimming left V 3 bases short and J 6 bases short, with 14 bases between. The CDR3 loop spans 15 amino acids. Per the germline V gene, CDR1 is SNHLY and CDR2 is FYNNEI.

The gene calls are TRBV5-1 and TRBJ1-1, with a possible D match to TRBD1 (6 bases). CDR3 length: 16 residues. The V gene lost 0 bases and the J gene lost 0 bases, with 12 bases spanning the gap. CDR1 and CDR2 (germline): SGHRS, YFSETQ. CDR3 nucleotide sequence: TGCGCCAGCAGCTTGGCGGGTACAGGGTTGAACACTGAAGCTTTCTTT. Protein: CASSLAGTGLNTEAFF.

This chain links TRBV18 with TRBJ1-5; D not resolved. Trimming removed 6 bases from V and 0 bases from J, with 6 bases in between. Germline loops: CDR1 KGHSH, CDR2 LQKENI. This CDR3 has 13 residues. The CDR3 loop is CASSLDSNQPQHF. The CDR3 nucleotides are TGTGCCAGCTCGCTAGATAGCAATCAGCCCCAGCATTTT.